A single sample is the source of the 11 T cell receptor beta chains below, sequenced in a study of CD8 T cells in ankylosing spondylitis (dated by TCRdb to 2015 to 2018). Broader findings and caveats from the paper: Blood from ankylosing spondylitis patients appeared to be characterized by a TCR beta motif composed of 7 to 9 highly homologous amino acid variants.

Their antigens are not known. Library prep was done by 5' RACE. The listed sequencing device is Illumina HiSeq 2500. TCRdb took the public reads, trimmed them with fastp at Q25, ran MiXCR for clone calling and kept in-frame beta chains. All rows with the same CDR3 protein become a single entry with the most common DNA and genes. A total of 700,000 to 1,000,000 distinct CDR3 sequences appear in this sample, approximately 12% of them only once. Together, the top ten hold 0.51% of the sample. The sample comprised blood, either unsorted or a sorted T cell fraction (not recorded which). These receptors originate from a male donor with ankylosing spondylitis.

This clonotype was seen more than once but under ten times. The V call is TRBV10-3, the J call TRBJ1-6; D is perhaps TRBD1 (6 bases). Trimming removed 3 bases from V and 7 bases from J, with 13 bases in between. CDR3 length equals 15 residues. Germline V gene sequence: CDR1 ENHRY, CDR2 SYGVKD. CDR3 region: CAISDKGQINSPLHF. The DNA of the CDR3 is TGTGCCATCAGTGACAAAGGACAGATAAATTCACCCCTCCACTTT.

This chain connects TRBV7-2 to TRBJ1-4, with D uncertain. Trimming took 6 bases from V and 2 from J, leaving 10 bases between them. Germline V gene lookup returns CDR1 SGHTA and CDR2 FQGNSA. CDR3 size: 14 residues. The CDR3 nucleotides are TGTGCCAGCAGTTCTAAATGGACTAATGAAAAACTGTTTTTT. Its protein is CASSSKWTNEKLFF.

This clonotype occurred a few times. The genes are TRBV5-1 and TRBJ2-3, with 14 bases fitting TRBD2. The length of the CDR3 is 17 residues. Germline-derived CDR1 and CDR2 are SGHRS and YFSETQ. V lost 4 bases to trimming and J lost 2 bases; unmatched junction nucleotides: 6. DNA of the CDR3: TGCGCCAGCAGCCTCAGGACTAGCGGGGGGATCACAGATACGCAGTATTTT. Amino acids: CASSLRTSGGITDTQYF. Filled out from reference TRBV5-1 and TRBJ2-3, the complete variable domain reads KAGVTQTPRYLIKTRGQQVTLSCSPISGHRSVSWYQQTPGQGLQFLFEYFSETQRNKGNFPGRFSGRQFSNSRSEMNVSTLELGDSALYLCASSLRTSGGITDTQYFGPGTRLTVL.

V gene TRBV7-6 combines with J gene TRBJ2-7; no definite D call. The length of the CDR3 is 15 residues. Germline V gives CDR1 SGHVS, CDR2 FNYEAQ. Trimming cost V 0 bases and J 2 bases, with 11 bases left between them. CDR3 sequence: CASSLAGWSAYEQYF. CDR3 DNA sequence: TGTGCCAGCAGCTTAGCGGGGTGGTCAGCCTACGAGCAGTACTTC.

This clonotype was recorded many times. The J gene is TRBJ2-3, the V gene TRBV10-3, with 10 positions matching TRBD1. The CDR3 runs 13 residues. Germline V lookup: CDR1 ENHRY, CDR2 SYGVKD. Trimming at V came to 7 bases and at J to 4 bases, leaving 2 bases not matched to a gene. The CDR3 here is CAITGTGADTQYF. The CDR3 nucleotides are TGTGCCATCACAGGGACAGGGGCAGATACGCAGTATTTT.

This clonotype was counted between two and nine times. The rearrangement joins TRBV7-2 to TRBJ2-7; D possibly corresponds to TRBD2 (6 bases). V lost 1 base and J 9 bases, leaving 13 bases between the germline ends. This CDR3 is built from 13 residues. Per germline, CDR1 SGHTA and CDR2 FQGNSA. The DNA of the CDR3 is TGTGCCAGCAGCTTAGTCGCGTCGGAGGGGCAGTACTTC. It codes for CASSLVASEGQYF.

This clonotype was detected a few times. V gene TRBV7-6 combines with J gene TRBJ2-2; TRBD2 aligns across 15 bases. V lost 3 bases, J lost 6 bases, and 2 bases stayed unmatched. Germline lookup yields CDR1 SGHVS and CDR2 FNYEAQ. CDR3 length: 16 residues. CDR3 coding DNA: TGTGCCAGCAGCTTCCGGACTAGCGGGAGGGCCGGGGAGCTGTTTTTT. It codes for CASSFRTSGRAGELFF.

The chain uses TRBV20-1 and TRBJ1-4; D perhaps matches TRBD1 (6 bases). The CDR3 length is 17 residues. Trimming pared 6 bases from V and 3 bases from J, leaving 23 bases between. The germline V gene encodes CDR1 DFQATT and CDR2 SNEGSKA (reference sequence). The CDR3 DNA reads TGCAGTGCGAAACCCTCGGTTCGGGGGCGCGCTAATGAAAAACTGTTTTTT. Translating gives CSAKPSVRGRANEKLFF.

J is TRBJ1-1 and V is TRBV5-5, with 9 bases lining up with TRBD1. CDR3 length equals 14 residues. In germline, CDR1 is SGHKS, CDR2 YYEKEE (reference sequence). V trimming: 2 bases; J trimming: 5 bases; junction bases outside the gene matches: 4. The CDR3 nucleotides are TGTGCCAGCAGCTTCGGACAGGGGTGGACTGAAGCTTTCTTT. It encodes CASSFGQGWTEAFF. The full variable domain, its missing parts supplied by reference TRBV5-5 and TRBJ1-1, is DAGVTQSPTHLIKTRGQQVTLRCSPISGHKSVSWYQQVLGQGPQFIFQYYEKEERGRGNFPDRFSARQFPNYSSELNVNALLLGDSALYLCASSFGQGWTEAFFGQGTRLTVV.

The table lists this clonotype with a few counts. V usage is TRBV20-1 and J usage is TRBJ2-7, with D unresolved. Germline loops: CDR1 DFQATT, CDR2 SNEGSKA (reference sequence). The CDR3 spans 15 residues. V lost 6 bases and J 3 bases, leaving 21 bases between the germline ends. The CDR3 DNA sequence: TGCAGTGCGCAAATTCCGGATGGGATGAACTACGAGCAGTACTTC. Protein: CSAQIPDGMNYEQYF.

The rearrangement joins TRBV5-1 to TRBJ2-5, with TRBD2 as a possible D gene (6 bases). CDR3 length: 16 amino acids. From germline, CDR1 is SGHRS and CDR2 YFSETQ. Deletions cut 4 bases from V and 5 bases from J, with 21 bases between. As DNA, the CDR3 is TGCGCCAGCAGCCTAGGTCTAGCGAGAGGCGGGGAGACCCAGTACTTC. Its protein is CASSLGLARGGETQYF.